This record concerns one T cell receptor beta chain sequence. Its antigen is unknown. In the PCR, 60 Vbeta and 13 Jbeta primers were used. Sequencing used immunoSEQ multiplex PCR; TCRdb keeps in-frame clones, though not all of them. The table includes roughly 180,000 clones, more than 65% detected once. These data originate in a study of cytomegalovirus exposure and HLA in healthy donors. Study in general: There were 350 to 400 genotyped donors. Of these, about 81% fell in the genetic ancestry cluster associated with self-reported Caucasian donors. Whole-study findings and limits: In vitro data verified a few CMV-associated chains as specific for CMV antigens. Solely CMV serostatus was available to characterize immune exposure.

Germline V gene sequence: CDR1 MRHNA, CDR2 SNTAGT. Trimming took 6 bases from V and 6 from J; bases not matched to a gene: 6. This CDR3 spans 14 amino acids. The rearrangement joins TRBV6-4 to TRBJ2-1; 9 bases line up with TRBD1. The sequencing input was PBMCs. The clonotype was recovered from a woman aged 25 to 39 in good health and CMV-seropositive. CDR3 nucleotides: TGTGCCAGCAGGAGGGACAGGGAGGGCAATGAGCAGTTCTTC. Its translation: CASRRDREGNEQFF.